Shown below are 5 T cell receptor beta chains from a single sample sequenced in a study of T cells in Graves' hyperthyroidism and ophthalmopathy. RNA transcripts served as the template for amplifying TCR beta CDR3 regions. Researchers ran a first-round RT-PCR on the TCR CDR3 using the HTBI primer set. TCRdb used MiXCR to reprocess the multiplex PCR reads, holding one entry per CDR3 protein. The table includes about 740,000 distinct CDR3 sequences, 14% detected once. Sequencing was carried out using blood. Receptors originate from a woman aged 18 to 35 with Graves' hyperthyroidism.

The chain joins TRBV4-1 to TRBJ2-7, with TRBD2 as a possible D gene (6 bases). Germline loops: CDR1 MGHRA, CDR2 YSYEKL. V was cut by 1 base and J by 4 bases, with 14 bases left in between. CDR3 length: 15 residues. The CDR3 here is CASSQVSSDPYEQYF. The CDR3 DNA follows: TGCGCCAGCAGCCAAGTGTCTAGCGATCCTTACGAGCAGTACTTC.

The chain is built from TRBV6-7 and TRBJ1-1; 8 positions match TRBD1. TRBV6-7 is designated an ORF whose function remains uncertain. The ends lost 2 bases at V and 3 bases at J; junction bases unmatched: 8. CDR3 length: 16 amino acids. For the CDR3, the DNA is TGTGCCAGCAGTTACGGACAGGGAAAGGCGTACACTGAAGCTTTCTTT. As protein: CASSYGQGKAYTEAFF.

This clonotype was seen repeatedly, ten times or more. This rearrangement joins TRBV2 to TRBJ2-1; D unresolved. The V and J ends lost 2 bases and 9 bases respectively, with 5 bases between them. The length of the CDR3 is 11 residues. CDR1 SNHLY and CDR2 FYNNEI come from the germline V gene. CDR3 loop: CASSETGEQFF. CDR3 nucleotides: TGTGCCAGCAGTGAAACGGGTGAGCAGTTCTTC.

V gene TRBV28 combines with J gene TRBJ2-1; TRBD1 might be the D (12 bases). The V end was cut by 10 bases, the J end by 15 bases, with 37 bases between. This CDR3 has 17 amino acids. The germline V gene encodes CDR1 MDHEN and CDR2 SYDVKM. The CDR3 bases are TGTGCCACCGGGACAGGGGGCAATAGCGGGAGGGGCAAGGCGCGGTTCTTC. It translates to CATGTGGNSGRGKARFF.

This clonotype has ten or more counts. V is TRBV20-1 and J is TRBJ1-2; possibly TRBD1 for D (6 bases). The V gene lost 1 base and the J gene lost 2 bases, with 20 bases spanning the gap. This CDR3 has 17 residues. CDR1 DFQATT and CDR2 SNEGSKA come from the germline V gene (reference sequence). The CDR3 DNA sequence: TGCAGTGCTAGAGGCCCCACGAAAGGGGGGAAAAACTATGGCTACACCTTC. Protein product: CSARGPTKGGKNYGYTF.